This T cell receptor (beta chain) was documented in a study of T cells in Graves' hyperthyroidism and ophthalmopathy. This clonotype was picked up many times. Using RNA transcripts as the source, TCR beta CDR3 regions were amplified. HTBI primers were used for first-round RT-PCR of the TCR CDR3. Via MiXCR, TCRdb re-called the multiplex PCR reads, giving one row per CDR3 protein. Of fewer than 350,000 distinct CDR3 sequences listed, roughly 13% are singletons. V lost 4 bases, J lost 1 base, and 11 bases lay in between. CDR1 and CDR2 (germline): DFQATT, SNEGSKA (reference sequence). The length of the CDR3 is 13 residues.

The material sequenced was blood. The genes are TRBV20-1 and TRBJ2-7; D may be TRBD1 or TRBD2 (6 bases each). The receptor was isolated from a woman aged 35 to 49 with Graves' hyperthyroidism. The CDR3 spells CSAIGGQSYEQYF. The CDR3 DNA reads as TGCAGTGCTATCGGGGGCCAATCCTACGAGCAGTACTTC.